Following are 5 T cell receptor beta chains from one sample sequenced in a study of T cell responses to AZD1222 COVID-19 vaccine. Assay: immunoSEQ multiplex PCR; the TCRdb copy retains only in-frame clones and omits some. The sample has 200,000 to 300,000 clones, more than 85% seen once. The specimen was peripheral blood, collected on day 0 of AZD1222 vaccination. These receptors were obtained from an adult in good health.

The chain combines TRBV5-1 with TRBJ2-7, with 14 bases aligning to TRBD2. Germline CDR1 reads SGHRS; CDR2 reads YFSETQ. V was clipped by 3 bases and J by 3 bases; unmatched bases: 5. There are 16 residues in the CDR3. The CDR3 DNA follows: TGCGCCAGCAGCTACCACGGACTAGCGGGGGGCTACGAGCAGTACTTC. As protein: CASSYHGLAGGYEQYF.

This rearrangement joins TRBV28 to TRBJ2-1, with a weak D call TRBD2 (5 bases). The length of the CDR3 is 15 residues. Trimming stripped 8 bases from V and 6 bases from J, with 20 bases between. The germline V gene encodes CDR1 MDHEN and CDR2 SYDVKM. DNA of the CDR3: TGTGCCAGCGGATTAGGTGGGAGTTCGGGCAATGAGCAGTTCTTC. Amino acids: CASGLGGSSGNEQFF.

The rearrangement links TRBV29-1 to TRBJ2-3, with D possibly being TRBD1 (5 bases). Germline V gene lookup returns CDR1 SQVTM and CDR2 ANQGSEA. The CDR3 totals 13 residues. CDR3 region: CSILGAGLDTQYF. The CDR3 DNA reads as TGCAGTATCTTAGGGGCCGGGCTAGATACGCAGTATTTT.

The chain uses TRBV2 and TRBJ2-7; a weak D match, TRBD1 (5 bases). The V end was cut by 6 bases, the J end by 1 base, with 16 bases between. The CDR3 runs 15 residues. Germline V gene lookup returns CDR1 SNHLY and CDR2 FYNNEI. This CDR3 is CASRPSTVGSYEQYF. For the CDR3, the DNA is TGTGCCAGCAGGCCATCGACAGTTGGATCCTACGAGCAGTACTTC.

This chain joins TRBV19 and TRBJ2-3, with TRBD2 as a possible D gene (6 bases). The V gene lost 6 bases and the J gene lost 2 bases, with 15 bases spanning the gap. The CDR3 covers 15 residues. Germline CDR1 and CDR2: LNHDA and SQIVND (reference sequence). CDR3 sequence reads: CASRGGGGLTDTQYF. The DNA for the CDR3 is TGTGCCAGTAGAGGTGGGGGAGGACTCACAGATACGCAGTATTTT.